This T cell receptor (beta chain) was captured by sequencing in a study of blood T cell repertoires in COVID-19. About the study: Some COVID-19 samples were acute and others convalescent; all came from the United States, Italy and Spain. The cDNA or gDNA used as material had been derived from T cells, B-cell-depleted T cells, or PBMCs.

TCRdb keeps only in-frame clones here, not all; method: immunoSEQ multiplex PCR. The sample carries roughly 120,000 clones, 82% recorded once. Trimming removed 4 bases from V and 6 bases from J, with 10 bases in between. CDR1 and CDR2 (germline): SGHDN, FVKESK. This CDR3 has 13 residues. The sequence derives from an older woman with acute or convalescent COVID-19. V and J are TRBV14 and TRBJ2-1; tentative D call: TRBD2 (5 bases). The sample was peripheral blood. CDR3 region: CASSPGVANEQFF. For the CDR3, the DNA is TGTGCCAGCAGCCCCGGGGTAGCCAATGAGCAGTTCTTC.